This TCR beta chain was obtained from a study of T cells in Graves' hyperthyroidism and ophthalmopathy. Study outcomes and limitations: The blood repertoire included most of the expanded thyroid clonotypes above 0.001. Ophthalmopathy, which appeared later, was predicted by the model a median about 6 months before onset.

Diagnosis of hyperthyroidism was new in patients aged 18 to 65, and its duration was under 2 months. For the diagnoses, clinical symptoms, serum thyroxine and TRAb, thyroid ultrasound and orbital computed tomography were used. Amplification targeted TCR beta CDR3 regions from RNA transcripts. The HTBI set primed first-round TCR CDR3 RT-PCR. TCRdb reanalysed the multiplex PCR reads using MiXCR and keeps one entry per CDR3 protein. The data hold 530,000 or so distinct CDR3 sequences, with just over 45% observed a single time. A word on this clonotype: Its antigen is unidentified.

Germline V CDR1 and CDR2: SQVTM, ANQGSEA. The CDR3 is 13 amino acids. Unmatched junction bases numbered 0, after V lost 4 bases and J lost 0 bases. The J gene is TRBJ1-3, the V gene TRBV29-1, with TRBD1 matching over 7 bases. The source of this sequence is a young woman with Graves' hyperthyroidism. Sequences were obtained from peripheral blood or thyroid tissue (not recorded which). CDR3 sequence reads: CSVGQGSGNTIYF. In nucleotides, the CDR3 is TGCAGCGTTGGACAGGGCTCTGGAAACACCATATATTTT.